Listed here are 8 T cell receptor beta chains from one sample, sequenced in a study of cytomegalovirus exposure and HLA in healthy donors. The PCR ran on 60 Vbeta and 13 Jbeta primers. TCRdb's copy holds only in-frame clones and misses some; the assay was immunoSEQ multiplex PCR. The sample shows 140,000 to 150,000 clones, about four fifths of them seen only once. The sequenced sample was PBMCs. These receptors were taken from a middle-aged woman in good health and CMV-seropositive.

The genes are TRBV5-8 and TRBJ2-3; maybe TRBD2 (6 bases). The length of the CDR3 is 15 residues. Germline V gene data show CDR1 as SGHTS and CDR2 as YDEGEE. V was shortened by 0 bases and J by 3 bases, with 11 bases between the two germline ends. CDR3 amino acids: CASSLVDGGTDTQYF. The CDR3 region has the DNA TGTGCCAGCAGCTTGGTCGATGGAGGGACAGATACGCAGTATTTT. Full variable domain (rest looked up from reference TRBV5-8 and TRBJ2-3): EAGVTQSPTHLIKTRGQQATLRCSPISGHTSVYWYQQALGLGLQFLLWYDEGEERNRGNFPPRFSGRQFPNYSSELNVNALELEDSALYLCASSLVDGGTDTQYFGPGTRLTVL.

In nucleotides, the CDR3 is TGCGCCAGCAGCCCATGGACAGGGGTCTCCTACGAGCAGTACTTC. As protein: CASSPWTGVSYEQYF. The rearrangement links TRBV4-1 to TRBJ2-7, with TRBD1 identical over 9 bases. Trimming at V came to 4 bases and at J to 0 bases, leaving 4 bases not matched to a gene. CDR1 is MGHRA, CDR2 YSYEKL, per germline. The CDR3 length is 15 residues.

The chain employs TRBV15 and TRBJ2-7, with 7 bases identical to TRBD1. The CDR3 consists of 14 residues. CDR1 LNHNV and CDR2 YYDKDF come from the germline V gene (reference sequence). V lost 2 bases, J lost 5 bases, and 6 bases stayed unmatched. The CDR3 nucleotides read TGTGCCACCAGCAGACCCGGGACAGTTAACGAGCAGTACTTC. It translates to CATSRPGTVNEQYF.

J is TRBJ2-3 and V is TRBV7-8; the D gene is possibly TRBD2 (5 bases). Germline loops: CDR1 SGHVS, CDR2 FQNEAQ. V gave up 5 bases and J gave up 0 bases, with 9 bases separating them. The CDR3 spans 14 residues. CDR3 sequence (DNA): TGTGCCAGCAGCGTTACTAGGAGCACAGATACGCAGTATTTT. Translating gives CASSVTRSTDTQYF.

V gene TRBV30 combines with J gene TRBJ1-4; TRBD1 is a possible D gene (6 bases). Trimming pared 0 bases from V and 8 bases from J, leaving 10 bases between. The germline gives CDR1 GTSNPN, CDR2 SVGIG (reference sequence). This CDR3 has 13 amino acids. The CDR3 DNA is TGTGCCTGGAGTGTACAGGGACTAGAAAAACTGTTTTTT. Translating gives CAWSVQGLEKLFF.

This chain connects TRBV28 to TRBJ1-2; weak D call: TRBD1 (6 bases). Germline CDR1 is MDHEN and CDR2 is SYDVKM. The V end was cut by 10 bases, the J end by 8 bases, with 26 bases between. This CDR3 is 15 amino acids long. This CDR3 reads CATNRGDKGEKGYTF. CDR3 coding DNA: TGTGCCACCAATAGAGGAGACAAGGGGGAAAAAGGCTACACCTTC.

This clone was observed a single time. V is TRBV5-1 and J is TRBJ2-2, with a possible D match to TRBD1 (5 bases). Germline assignment: CDR1 SGHRS and CDR2 YFSETQ. The CDR3 spans 16 residues. The V end was cut by 2 bases, the J end by 4 bases, with 15 bases between. The chain's CDR3 is CASSLEYRLSTGELFF. The CDR3, as DNA: TGCGCCAGCAGCTTAGAATACAGGCTGTCCACCGGGGAGCTGTTTTTT.

The chain recombines TRBV5-1 with TRBJ2-5; TRBD1 aligns across 7 bases. The CDR3 totals 16 residues. Germline assignment: CDR1 SGHRS and CDR2 YFSETQ. V dropped 0 bases and J dropped 4; count of bases not matched to a gene: 9. CDR3 in DNA: TGCGCCAGCAGCTTGGTGGGGGCGACAGGGATAGAGACCCAGTACTTC. It specifies CASSLVGATGIETQYF.